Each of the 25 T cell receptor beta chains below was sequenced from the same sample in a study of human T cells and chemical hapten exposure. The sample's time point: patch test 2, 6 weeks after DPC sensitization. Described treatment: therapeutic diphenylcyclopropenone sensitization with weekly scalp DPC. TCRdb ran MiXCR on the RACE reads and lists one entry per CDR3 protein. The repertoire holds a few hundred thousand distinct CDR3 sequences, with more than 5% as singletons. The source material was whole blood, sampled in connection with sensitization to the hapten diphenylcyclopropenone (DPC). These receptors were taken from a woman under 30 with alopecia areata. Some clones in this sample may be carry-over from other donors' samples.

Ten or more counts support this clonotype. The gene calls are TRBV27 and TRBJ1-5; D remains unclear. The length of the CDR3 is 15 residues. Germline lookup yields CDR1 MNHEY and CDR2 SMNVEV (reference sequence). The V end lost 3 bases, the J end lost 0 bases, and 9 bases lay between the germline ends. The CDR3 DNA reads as TGTGCCAGCAGTTTTTTATCAGATAGCAATCAGCCCCAGCATTTT. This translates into CASSFLSDSNQPQHF.

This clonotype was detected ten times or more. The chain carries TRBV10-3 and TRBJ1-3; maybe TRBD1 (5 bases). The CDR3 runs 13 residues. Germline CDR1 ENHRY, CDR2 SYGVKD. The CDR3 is CAHQGDSGNTIYF. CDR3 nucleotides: TGTGCACACCAGGGAGACTCTGGAAACACCATATATTTT.

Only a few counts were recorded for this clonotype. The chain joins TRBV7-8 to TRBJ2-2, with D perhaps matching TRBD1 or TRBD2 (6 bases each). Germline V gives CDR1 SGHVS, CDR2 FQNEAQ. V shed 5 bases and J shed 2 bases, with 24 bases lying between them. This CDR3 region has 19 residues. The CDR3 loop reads CASSQLKRGATINTGELFF. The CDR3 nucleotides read TGTGCCAGCAGCCAGCTTAAAAGGGGGGCTACGATCAACACCGGGGAGCTGTTTTTT.

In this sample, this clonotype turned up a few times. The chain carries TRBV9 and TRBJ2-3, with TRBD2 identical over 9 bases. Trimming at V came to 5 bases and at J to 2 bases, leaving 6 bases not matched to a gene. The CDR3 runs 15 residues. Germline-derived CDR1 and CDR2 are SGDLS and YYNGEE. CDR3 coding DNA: TGTGCCAGCAGTAAGTTAGCGGGGGCCACAGATACGCAGTATTTT. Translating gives CASSKLAGATDTQYF. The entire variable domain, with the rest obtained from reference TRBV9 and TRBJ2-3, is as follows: DSGVTQTPKHLITATGQRVTLRCSPRSGDLSVYWYQQSLDQGLQFLIQYYNGEERAKGNILERFSAQQFPDLHSELNLSSLELGDSALYFCASSKLAGATDTQYFGPGTRLTVL.

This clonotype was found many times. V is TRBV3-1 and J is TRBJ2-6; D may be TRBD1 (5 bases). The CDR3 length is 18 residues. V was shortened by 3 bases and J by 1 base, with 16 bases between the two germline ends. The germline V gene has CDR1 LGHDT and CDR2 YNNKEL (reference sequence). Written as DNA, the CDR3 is TGTGCCAGCAGCCACAGGACACAGGCCGTATCTGGGGCCAACGTCCTGACTTTC. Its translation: CASSHRTQAVSGANVLTF.

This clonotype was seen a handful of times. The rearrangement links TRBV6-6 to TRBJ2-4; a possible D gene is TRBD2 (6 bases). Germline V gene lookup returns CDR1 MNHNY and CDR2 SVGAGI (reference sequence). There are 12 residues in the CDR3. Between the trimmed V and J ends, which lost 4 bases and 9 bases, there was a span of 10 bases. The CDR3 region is CASSSQGGIQYF. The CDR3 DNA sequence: TGTGCCAGCAGTTCTCAGGGAGGCATTCAGTACTTC.

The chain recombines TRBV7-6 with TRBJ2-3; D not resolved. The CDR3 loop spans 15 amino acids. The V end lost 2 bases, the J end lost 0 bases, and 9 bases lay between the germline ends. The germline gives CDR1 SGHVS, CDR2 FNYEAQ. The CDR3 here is CASSLNGASTDTQYF. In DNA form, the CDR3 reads TGTGCCAGCAGCTTAAACGGAGCTAGCACAGATACGCAGTATTTT. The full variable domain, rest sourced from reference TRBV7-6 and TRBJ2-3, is GAGVSQSPRYKVTKRGQDVALRCDPISGHVSLYWYRQALGQGPEFLTYFNYEAQQDKSGLPNDRFSAERPEGSISTLTIQRTEQRDSAMYRCASSLNGASTDTQYFGPGTRLTVL.

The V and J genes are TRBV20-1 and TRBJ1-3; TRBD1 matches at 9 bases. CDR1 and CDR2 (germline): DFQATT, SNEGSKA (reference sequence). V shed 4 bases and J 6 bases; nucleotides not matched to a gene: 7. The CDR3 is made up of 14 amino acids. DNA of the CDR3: TGCAGTGCTACTTTAAGGACAGGGGAAAACACCATATATTTT. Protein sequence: CSATLRTGENTIYF.

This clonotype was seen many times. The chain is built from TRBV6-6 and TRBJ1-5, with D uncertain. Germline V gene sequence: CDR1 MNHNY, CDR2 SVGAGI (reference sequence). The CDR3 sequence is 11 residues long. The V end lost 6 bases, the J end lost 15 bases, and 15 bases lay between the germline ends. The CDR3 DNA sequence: TGTGCCAGCAGGAACGAGGTCGGTGGGCATTTT. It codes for CASRNEVGGHF.

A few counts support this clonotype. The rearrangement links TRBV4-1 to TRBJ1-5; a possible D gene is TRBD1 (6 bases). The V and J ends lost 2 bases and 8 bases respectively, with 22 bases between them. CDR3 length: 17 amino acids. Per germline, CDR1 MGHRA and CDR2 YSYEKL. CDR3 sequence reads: CASSQKSGGRGGEPQHF. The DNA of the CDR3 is TGCGCCAGCAGCCAAAAGTCAGGAGGCAGGGGAGGGGAGCCCCAGCATTTT.

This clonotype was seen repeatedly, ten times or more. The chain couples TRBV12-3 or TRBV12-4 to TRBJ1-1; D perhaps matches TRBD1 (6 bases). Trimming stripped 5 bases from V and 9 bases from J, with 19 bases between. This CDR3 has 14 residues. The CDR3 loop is CASSALTGAEKAFF. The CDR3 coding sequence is TGTGCCAGCAGTGCCCTGACGGGGGCGGAAAAAGCTTTCTTT.

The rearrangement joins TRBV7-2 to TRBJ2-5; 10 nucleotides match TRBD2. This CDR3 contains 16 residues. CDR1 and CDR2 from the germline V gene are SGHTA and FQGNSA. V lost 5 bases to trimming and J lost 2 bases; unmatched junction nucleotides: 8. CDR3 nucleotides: TGTGCCAGCAGCCCAGCCAGCGGGGGGGAGCAAGAGACCCAGTACTTC. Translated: CASSPASGGEQETQYF.

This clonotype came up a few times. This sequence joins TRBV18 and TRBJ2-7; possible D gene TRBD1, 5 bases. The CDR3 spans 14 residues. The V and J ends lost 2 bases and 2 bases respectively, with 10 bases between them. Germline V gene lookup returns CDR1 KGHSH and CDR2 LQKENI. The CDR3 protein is CASSPSDRPYEQYF. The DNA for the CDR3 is TGTGCCAGCTCACCATCCGACAGACCCTACGAGCAGTACTTC.

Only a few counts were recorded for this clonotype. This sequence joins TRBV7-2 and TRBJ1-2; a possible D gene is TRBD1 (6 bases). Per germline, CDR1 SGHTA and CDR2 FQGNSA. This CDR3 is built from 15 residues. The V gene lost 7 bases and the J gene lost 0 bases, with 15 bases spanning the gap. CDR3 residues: CASTVKGQANYGYTF. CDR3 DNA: TGTGCCAGCACCGTAAAGGGACAAGCTAACTATGGCTACACCTTC.

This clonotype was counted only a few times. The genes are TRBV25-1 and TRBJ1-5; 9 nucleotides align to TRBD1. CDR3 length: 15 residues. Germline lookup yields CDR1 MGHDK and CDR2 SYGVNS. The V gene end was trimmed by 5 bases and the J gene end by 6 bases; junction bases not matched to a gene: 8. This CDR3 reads CASSMGQGIGQPQHF. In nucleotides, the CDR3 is TGTGCCAGCAGTATGGGACAGGGAATAGGTCAGCCCCAGCATTTT.

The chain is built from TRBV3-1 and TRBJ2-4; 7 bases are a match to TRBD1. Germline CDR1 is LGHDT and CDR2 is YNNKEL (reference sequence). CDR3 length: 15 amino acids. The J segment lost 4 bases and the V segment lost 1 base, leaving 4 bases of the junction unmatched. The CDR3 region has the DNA TGTGCCAGCAGCCAAGGGACAGGCCCAAAAAACATTCAGTACTTC. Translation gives CASSQGTGPKNIQYF.

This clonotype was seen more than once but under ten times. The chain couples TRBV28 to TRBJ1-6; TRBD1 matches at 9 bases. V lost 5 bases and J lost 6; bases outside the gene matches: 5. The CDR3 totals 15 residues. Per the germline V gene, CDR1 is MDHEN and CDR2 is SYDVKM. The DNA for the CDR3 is TGTGCCAGCAGTCCTGGGGACAGGGTTAATTCACCCCTCCACTTT. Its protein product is CASSPGDRVNSPLHF.

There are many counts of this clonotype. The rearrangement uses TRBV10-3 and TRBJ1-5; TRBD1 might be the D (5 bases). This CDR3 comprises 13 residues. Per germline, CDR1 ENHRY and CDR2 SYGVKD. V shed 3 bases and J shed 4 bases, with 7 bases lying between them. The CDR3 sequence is CAISDKGNQPQHF. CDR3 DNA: TGTGCCATCAGTGATAAGGGGAATCAGCCCCAGCATTTT.

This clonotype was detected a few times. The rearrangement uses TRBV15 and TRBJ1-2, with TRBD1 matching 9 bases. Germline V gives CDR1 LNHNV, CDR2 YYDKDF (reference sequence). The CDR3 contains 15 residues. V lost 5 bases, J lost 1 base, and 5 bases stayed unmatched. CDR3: CATSLWDRVNYGYTF. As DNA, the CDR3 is TGTGCCACCAGCCTTTGGGACAGGGTTAACTATGGCTACACCTTC.

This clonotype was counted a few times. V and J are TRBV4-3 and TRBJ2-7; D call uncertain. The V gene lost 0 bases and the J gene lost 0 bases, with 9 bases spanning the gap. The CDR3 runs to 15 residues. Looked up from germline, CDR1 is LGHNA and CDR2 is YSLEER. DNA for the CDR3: TGCGCCAGCAGCCAAGAACGATCTCTCTCCTACGAGCAGTACTTC. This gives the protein CASSQERSLSYEQYF.

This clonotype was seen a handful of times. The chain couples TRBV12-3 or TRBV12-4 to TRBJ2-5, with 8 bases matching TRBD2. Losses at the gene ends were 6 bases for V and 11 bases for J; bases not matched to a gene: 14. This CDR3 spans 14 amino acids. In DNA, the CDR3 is TGTGCCAGCAGCCCTGCGGGGGGATTCGAGAGACAGTACTTC. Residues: CASSPAGGFERQYF.

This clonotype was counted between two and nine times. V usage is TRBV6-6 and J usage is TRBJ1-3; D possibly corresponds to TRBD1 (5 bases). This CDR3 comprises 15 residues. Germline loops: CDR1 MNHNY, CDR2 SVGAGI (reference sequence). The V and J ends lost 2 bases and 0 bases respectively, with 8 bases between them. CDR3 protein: CASSYGQHSGNTIYF. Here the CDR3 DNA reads TGTGCCAGCAGTTACGGACAACACTCTGGAAACACCATATATTTT.

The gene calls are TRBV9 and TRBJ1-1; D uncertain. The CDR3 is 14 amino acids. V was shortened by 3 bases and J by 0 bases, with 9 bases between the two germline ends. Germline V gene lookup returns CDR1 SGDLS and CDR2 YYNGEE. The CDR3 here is CASSAGRLNTEAFF. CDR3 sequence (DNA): TGTGCCAGCAGCGCCGGACGCCTGAACACTGAAGCTTTCTTT.

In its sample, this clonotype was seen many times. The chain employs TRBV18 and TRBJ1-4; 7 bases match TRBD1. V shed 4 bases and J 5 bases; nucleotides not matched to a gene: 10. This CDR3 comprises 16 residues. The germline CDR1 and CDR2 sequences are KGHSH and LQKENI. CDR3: CASSLTAQGRNEKLFF. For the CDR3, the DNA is TGTGCCAGCTCACTAACAGCACAGGGGAGGAATGAAAAACTGTTTTTT.

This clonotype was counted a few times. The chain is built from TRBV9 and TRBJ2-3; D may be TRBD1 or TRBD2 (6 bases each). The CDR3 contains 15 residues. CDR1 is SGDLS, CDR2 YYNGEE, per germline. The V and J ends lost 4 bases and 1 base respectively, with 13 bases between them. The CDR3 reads CASSPVRGRTDTQYF. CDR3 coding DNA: TGTGCCAGCAGCCCCGTACGGGGGCGCACAGATACGCAGTATTTT.